This TCR beta chain stems from a study of T cell responses to AZD1222 COVID-19 vaccine. Study-level findings and limits: Clonal diversity may have been underestimated in mostly white British donors. At baseline, seropositivity was found in only six or seven AZD1222 recipients. Among vaccine-associated CD4 TCRs, coverage spanned spike, with dominance at 160-218 and 743-854. Repertoires in all cases were sampled only once the peak T cell response had passed.

The CDR3 consists of 13 residues. The V gene end was trimmed by 6 bases and the J gene end by 3 bases; junction bases not matched to a gene: 4. Points on this clone: Its antigen remains unidentified.

TCRdb's copy holds only in-frame clones and misses some; the assay was immunoSEQ multiplex PCR. This table has about 150,000 clones, just over 90% appearing once. This sample comprised peripheral blood, obtained on day 0 of AZD1222 vaccination. The TCR originated in an adult in good health. V usage is TRBV12-3 or TRBV12-4 and J usage is TRBJ2-7, with 8 bases identical to TRBD1. The CDR3 protein is CASSPGQGYEQYF. In DNA, the CDR3 is TGTGCCAGCAGCCCTGGACAGGGCTACGAGCAGTACTTC.